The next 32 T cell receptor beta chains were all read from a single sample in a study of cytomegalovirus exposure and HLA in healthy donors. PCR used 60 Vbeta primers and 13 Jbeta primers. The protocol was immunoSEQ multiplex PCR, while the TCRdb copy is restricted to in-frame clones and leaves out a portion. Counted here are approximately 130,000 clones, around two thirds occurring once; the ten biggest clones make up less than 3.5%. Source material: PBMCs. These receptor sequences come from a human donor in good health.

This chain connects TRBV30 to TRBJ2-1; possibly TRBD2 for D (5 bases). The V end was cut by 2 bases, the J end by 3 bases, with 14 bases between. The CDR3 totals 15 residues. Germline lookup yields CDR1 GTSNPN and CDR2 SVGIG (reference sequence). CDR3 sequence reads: CAWSSGRRVYNEQFF. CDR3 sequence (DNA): TGTGCCTGGAGTAGCGGAAGACGAGTCTACAATGAGCAGTTCTTC.

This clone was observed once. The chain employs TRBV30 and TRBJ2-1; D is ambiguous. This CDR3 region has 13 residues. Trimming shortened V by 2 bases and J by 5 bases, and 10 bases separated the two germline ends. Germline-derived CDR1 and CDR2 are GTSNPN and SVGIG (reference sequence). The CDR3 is CAWSPRSHNEQFF. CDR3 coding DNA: TGTGCCTGGAGTCCGAGAAGTCACAATGAGCAGTTCTTC.

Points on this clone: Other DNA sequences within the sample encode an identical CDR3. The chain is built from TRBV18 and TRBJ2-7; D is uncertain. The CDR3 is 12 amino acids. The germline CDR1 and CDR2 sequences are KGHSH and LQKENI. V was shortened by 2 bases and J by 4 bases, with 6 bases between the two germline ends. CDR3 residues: CASSPGGYEQYF. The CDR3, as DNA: TGTGCCAGCTCACCAGGCGGTTACGAGCAGTACTTC.

DNA for the CDR3: TGTGCCAGCAGCTCAAGGGACAGGGGGCGGGAAGGCTATGGCTACACCTTC. Translated: CASSSRDRGREGYGYTF. This chain joins TRBV5-6 and TRBJ1-2, with 12 bases aligning to TRBD1. In germline, CDR1 is SGHDT, CDR2 YYEEEE. The CDR3 covers 17 residues. The trim removed 3 bases at V and 4 bases at J, leaving 10 bases unmatched.

The CDR3 bases are TGTGCCAGCAGTTACGTATCGCGTTTGTTGGCTTTCTTT. It codes for CASSYVSRLLAFF. The rearrangement joins TRBV6-6 to TRBJ1-1; unclear D gene. CDR1 is MNHNY, CDR2 SVGAGI, per germline (reference sequence). This CDR3 is built from 13 residues. The germline V and J ends were trimmed by 2 bases and 11 bases, with 15 bases remaining between them.

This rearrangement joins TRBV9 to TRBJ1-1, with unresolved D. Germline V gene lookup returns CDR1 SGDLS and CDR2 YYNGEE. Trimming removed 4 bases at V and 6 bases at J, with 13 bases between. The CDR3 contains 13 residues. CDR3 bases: TGTGCCAGCAGCTCAAGTCCTACAGCTGAAGCTTTCTTT. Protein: CASSSSPTAEAFF.

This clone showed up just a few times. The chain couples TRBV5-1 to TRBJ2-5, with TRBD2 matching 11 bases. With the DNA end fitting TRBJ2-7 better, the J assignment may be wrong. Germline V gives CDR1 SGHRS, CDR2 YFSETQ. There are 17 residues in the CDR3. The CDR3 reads CASSLGLAGRSSYEQYF. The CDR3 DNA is TGCGCCAGCAGCTTGGGACTAGCGGGACGGAGCTCCTACGAGCAGTACTTC.

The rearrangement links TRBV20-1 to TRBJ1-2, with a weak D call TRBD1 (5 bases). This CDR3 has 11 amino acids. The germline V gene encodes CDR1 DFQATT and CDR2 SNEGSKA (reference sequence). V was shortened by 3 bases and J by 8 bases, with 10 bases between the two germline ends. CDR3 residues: CSASDPGGYTF. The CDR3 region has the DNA TGCAGTGCTAGTGACCCAGGGGGCTACACCTTC.

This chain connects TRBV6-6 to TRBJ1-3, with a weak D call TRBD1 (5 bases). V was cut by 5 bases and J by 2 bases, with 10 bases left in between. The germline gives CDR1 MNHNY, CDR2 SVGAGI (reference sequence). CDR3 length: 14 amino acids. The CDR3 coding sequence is TGTGCCAGCAGTGCCGGGGGGGCTGGAAACACCATATATTTT. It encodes CASSAGGAGNTIYF.

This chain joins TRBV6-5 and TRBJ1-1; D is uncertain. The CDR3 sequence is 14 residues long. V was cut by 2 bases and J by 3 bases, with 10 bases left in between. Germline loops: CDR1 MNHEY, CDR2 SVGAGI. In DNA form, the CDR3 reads TGTGCCAGCAGTTACCTCGACGGGGACACTGAAGCTTTCTTT. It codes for CASSYLDGDTEAFF.

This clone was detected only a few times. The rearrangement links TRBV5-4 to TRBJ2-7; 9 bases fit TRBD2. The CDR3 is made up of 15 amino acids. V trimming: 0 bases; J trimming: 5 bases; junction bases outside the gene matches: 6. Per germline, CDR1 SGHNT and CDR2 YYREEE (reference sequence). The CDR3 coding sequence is TGTGCCAGCAGCTTGGCGGGACTAGCAGTCCACGAGCAGTACTTC. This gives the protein CASSLAGLAVHEQYF.

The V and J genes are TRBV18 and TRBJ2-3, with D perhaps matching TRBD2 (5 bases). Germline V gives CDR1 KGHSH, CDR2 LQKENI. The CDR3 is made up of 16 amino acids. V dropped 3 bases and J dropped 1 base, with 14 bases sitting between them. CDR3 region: CASSPDRGRGTDTQYF. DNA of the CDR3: TGTGCCAGCTCACCTGATCGGGGAAGGGGCACAGATACGCAGTATTTT.

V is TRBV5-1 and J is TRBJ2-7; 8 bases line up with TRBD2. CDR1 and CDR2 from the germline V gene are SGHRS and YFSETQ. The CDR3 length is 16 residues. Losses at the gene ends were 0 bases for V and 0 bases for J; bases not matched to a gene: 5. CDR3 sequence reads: CASSLVGSGNSYEQYF. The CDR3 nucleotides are TGCGCCAGCAGCTTGGTGGGTAGCGGGAACTCCTACGAGCAGTACTTC.

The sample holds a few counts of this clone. CDR3 in DNA: TGTGCCAGCAGACGACAGAGCAACACTGAAGCTTTCTTT. This codes for CASRRQSNTEAFF. The rearrangement links TRBV6-5 to TRBJ1-1, with D perhaps matching TRBD1 (5 bases). Germline values: CDR1 MNHEY, CDR2 SVGAGI. CDR3 length: 13 residues. Deletions cut 6 bases from V and 2 bases from J, with 10 bases between.

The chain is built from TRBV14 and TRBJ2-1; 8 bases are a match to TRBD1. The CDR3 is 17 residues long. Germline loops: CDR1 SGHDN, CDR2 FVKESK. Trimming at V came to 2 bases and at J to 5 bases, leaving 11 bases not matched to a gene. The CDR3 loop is CASSQLPLGQGDNEQFF. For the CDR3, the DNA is TGTGCCAGCAGCCAACTCCCCCTCGGACAGGGCGACAATGAGCAGTTCTTC.

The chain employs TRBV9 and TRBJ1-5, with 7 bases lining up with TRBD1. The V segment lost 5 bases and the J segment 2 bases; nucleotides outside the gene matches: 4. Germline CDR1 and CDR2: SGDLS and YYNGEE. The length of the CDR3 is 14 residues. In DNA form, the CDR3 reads TGTGCCAGCAGTTTTGGGACAGGCAATCAGCCCCAGCATTTT. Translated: CASSFGTGNQPQHF.

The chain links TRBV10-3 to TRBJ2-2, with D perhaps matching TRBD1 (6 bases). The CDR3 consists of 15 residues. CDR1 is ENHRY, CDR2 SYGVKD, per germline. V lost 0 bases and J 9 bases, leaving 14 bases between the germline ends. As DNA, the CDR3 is TGTGCCATCAGTGAGTCGCGGCAGGGGTCATGGGAGCTGTTTTTT. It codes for CAISESRQGSWELFF.

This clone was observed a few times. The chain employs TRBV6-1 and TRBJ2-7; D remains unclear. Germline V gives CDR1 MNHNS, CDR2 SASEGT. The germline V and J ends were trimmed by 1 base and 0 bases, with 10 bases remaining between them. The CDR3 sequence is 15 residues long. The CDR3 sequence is CASSEGLESSYEQYF. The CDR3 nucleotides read TGTGCCAGCAGTGAAGGACTCGAAAGCTCCTACGAGCAGTACTTC.

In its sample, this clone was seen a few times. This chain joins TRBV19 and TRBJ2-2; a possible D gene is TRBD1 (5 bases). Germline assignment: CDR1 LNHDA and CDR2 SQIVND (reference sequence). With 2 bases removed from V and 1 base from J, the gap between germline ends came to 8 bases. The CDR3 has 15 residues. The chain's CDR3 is CASSILGVNTGELFF. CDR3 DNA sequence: TGTGCCAGTAGTATATTAGGGGTGAACACCGGGGAGCTGTTTTTT.

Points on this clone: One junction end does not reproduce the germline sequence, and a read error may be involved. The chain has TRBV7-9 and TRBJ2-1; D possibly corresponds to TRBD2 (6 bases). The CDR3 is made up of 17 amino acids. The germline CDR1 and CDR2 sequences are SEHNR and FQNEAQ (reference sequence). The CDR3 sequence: CSSSLARVGSTYNEQFF. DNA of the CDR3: TGTTCCAGCAGCTTAGCGCGTGTCGGGAGTACCTACAATGAGCAGTTCTTC. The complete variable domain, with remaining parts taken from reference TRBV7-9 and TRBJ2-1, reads DTGVSQNPRHKITKRGQNVTFRCDPISEHNRLYWYRQTLGQGPEFLTYFQNEAQLEKSRLLSDRFSAERPKGSFSTLEIQRTEQGDSAMYLCSSSLARVGSTYNEQFFGPGTRLTVL.

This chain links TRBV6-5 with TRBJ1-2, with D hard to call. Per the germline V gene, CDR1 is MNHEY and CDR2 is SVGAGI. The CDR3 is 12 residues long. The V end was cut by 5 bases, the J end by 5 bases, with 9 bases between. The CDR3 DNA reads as TGTGCCAGCAGTGAAAACGGGTATGGCTACACCTTC. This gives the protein CASSENGYGYTF.

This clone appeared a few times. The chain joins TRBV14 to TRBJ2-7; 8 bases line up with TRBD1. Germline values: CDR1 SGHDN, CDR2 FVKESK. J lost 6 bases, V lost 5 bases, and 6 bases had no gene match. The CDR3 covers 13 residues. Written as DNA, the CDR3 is TGTGCCAGCAGCACCGGGACAGGCTTCGAGCAGTACTTC. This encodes CASSTGTGFEQYF.

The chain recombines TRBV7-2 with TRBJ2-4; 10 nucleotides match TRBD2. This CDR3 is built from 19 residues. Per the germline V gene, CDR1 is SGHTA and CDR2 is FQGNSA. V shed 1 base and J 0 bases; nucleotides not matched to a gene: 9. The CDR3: CASSLGLAGVRGAKNIQYF. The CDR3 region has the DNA TGTGCCAGCAGCTTAGGCCTAGCGGGGGTGAGGGGAGCCAAAAACATTCAGTACTTC.

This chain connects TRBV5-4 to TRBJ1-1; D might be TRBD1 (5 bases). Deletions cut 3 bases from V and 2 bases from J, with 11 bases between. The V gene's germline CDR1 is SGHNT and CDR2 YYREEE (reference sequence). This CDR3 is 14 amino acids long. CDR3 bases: TGTGCCAGCAGCTGGGGCCAGGGAAACACTGAAGCTTTCTTT. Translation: CASSWGQGNTEAFF.

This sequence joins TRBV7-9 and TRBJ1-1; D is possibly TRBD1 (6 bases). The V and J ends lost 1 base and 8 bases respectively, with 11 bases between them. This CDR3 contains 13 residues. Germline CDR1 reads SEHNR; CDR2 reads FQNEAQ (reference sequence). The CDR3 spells CASSLEWGTEAFF. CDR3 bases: TGTGCCAGCAGCTTAGAATGGGGGACAGAAGCTTTCTTT.

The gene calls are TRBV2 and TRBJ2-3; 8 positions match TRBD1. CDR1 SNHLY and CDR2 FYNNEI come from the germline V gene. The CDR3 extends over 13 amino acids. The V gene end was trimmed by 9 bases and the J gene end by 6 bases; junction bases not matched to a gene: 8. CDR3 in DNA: TGTGCCAGTTCACGGAACAGGGGGGATACGCAGTATTTT. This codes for CASSRNRGDTQYF.

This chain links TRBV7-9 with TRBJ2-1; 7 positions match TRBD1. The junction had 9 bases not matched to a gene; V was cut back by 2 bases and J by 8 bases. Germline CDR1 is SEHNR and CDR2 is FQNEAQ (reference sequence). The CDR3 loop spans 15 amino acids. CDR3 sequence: CASSLSTGRPDEQFF. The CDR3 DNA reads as TGTGCCAGCAGCTTATCGACAGGGAGACCGGATGAGCAGTTCTTC. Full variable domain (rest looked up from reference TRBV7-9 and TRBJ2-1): DTGVSQNPRHKITKRGQNVTFRCDPISEHNRLYWYRQTLGQGPEFLTYFQNEAQLEKSRLLSDRFSAERPKGSFSTLEIQRTEQGDSAMYLCASSLSTGRPDEQFFGPGTRLTVL.

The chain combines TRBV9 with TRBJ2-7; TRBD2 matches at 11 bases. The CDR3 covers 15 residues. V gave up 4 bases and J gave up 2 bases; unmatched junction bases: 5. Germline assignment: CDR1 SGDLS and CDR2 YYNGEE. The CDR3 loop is CASSPGTSGPYEQYF. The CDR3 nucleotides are TGTGCCAGCAGCCCCGGGACTAGCGGACCCTACGAGCAGTACTTC.

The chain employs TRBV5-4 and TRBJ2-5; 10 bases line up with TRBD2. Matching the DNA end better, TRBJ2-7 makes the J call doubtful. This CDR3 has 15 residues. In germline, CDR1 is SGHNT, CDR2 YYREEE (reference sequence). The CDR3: CASSFGLAVGNEQYF. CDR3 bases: TGTGCCAGCAGCTTTGGACTAGCGGTCGGGAACGAGCAGTACTTC.

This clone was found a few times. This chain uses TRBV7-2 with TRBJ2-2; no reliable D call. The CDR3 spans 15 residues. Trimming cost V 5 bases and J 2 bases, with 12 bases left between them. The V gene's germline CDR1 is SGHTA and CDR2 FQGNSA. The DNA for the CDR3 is TGTGCCAGCAGCCCGACTCGATTTAACACCGGGGAGCTGTTTTTT. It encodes CASSPTRFNTGELFF.

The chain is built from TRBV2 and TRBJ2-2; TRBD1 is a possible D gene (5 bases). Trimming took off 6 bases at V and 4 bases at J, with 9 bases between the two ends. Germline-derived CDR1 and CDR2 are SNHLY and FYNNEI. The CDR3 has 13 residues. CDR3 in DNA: TGTGCCAGCAGGAGGCAGGGCACCGGGGAGCTGTTTTTT. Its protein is CASRRQGTGELFF.

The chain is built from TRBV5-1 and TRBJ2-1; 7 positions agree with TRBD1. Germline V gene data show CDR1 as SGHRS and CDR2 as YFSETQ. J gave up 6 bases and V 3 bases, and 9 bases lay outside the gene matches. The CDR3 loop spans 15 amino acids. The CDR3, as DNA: TGCGCCAGCAGCTCCCGGGACAGTTCCCGCAATGAGCAGTTCTTC. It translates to CASSSRDSSRNEQFF.